The subject of this entry is one T cell receptor (beta chain). What it recognizes is unknown. The entry originates in a study of CD8 T cells in Susac syndrome. Study overall: Patients with Susac syndrome had blood drawn and were at that point therapy-naive, on corticosteroids, or on intravenous immunoglobulin alone. Notes on the study in general: Sixteen Susac-specific public clones were found in total CD8+ repertoires and roughly five in CD8+ TEMRA repertoires. Clonal CD8+ expansion in Susac was highest in TEMRA cells and active patients.

Reverse transcription of roughly 0.45 to 1 ug RNA used random hexamers. TCRdb analysed the immunoSEQ multiplex PCR reads with MiXCR anew, one entry per CDR3 protein. The sample shows 95,000 to 150,000 distinct CDR3 sequences, about 93% of them seen only once. The germline V gene encodes CDR1 SEHNR and CDR2 FQNEAQ (reference sequence). The ends were cut back, 1 base at V and 8 bases at J, with 14 bases in the middle. CDR3 length: 14 residues. The TCR was taken from a human donor with Susac syndrome. The chain joins TRBV7-9 to TRBJ1-2; no definite D call. The sequenced sample consisted of CD8+ T cells from PBMCs. CDR3 residues: CASSLEADPWGYTF. The CDR3 DNA sequence: TGTGCCAGCAGCTTAGAGGCCGATCCCTGGGGCTACACCTTC.